This T cell receptor (beta chain) appears in the sequencing data of a study of blood T cell repertoires in COVID-19 (dated by TCRdb to 2020 to 2021). For the wider study: The collaborator samples originated in the United States, Italy and Spain and spanned the acute and convalescent phases of COVID-19. The material from the prospective study consisted of cDNA or gDNA derived from T cells, B-cell-depleted T cells, or PBMCs. Subjects who had been exposed to COVID-19, were actively infected with it, or had recovered from it provided the deeply sampled blood TCRbeta repertoires that made up the dataset. The repertoires were released in a freely available public database meant as a resource for research on the immune response to SARS-CoV-2. Samples were obtained from the ongoing ImmuneRACE study (first 160 participants) and from approximately 1,200 subjects provided by 6 global collaborators. The sample metadata nearly always contained a de-identified subject ID, COVID-19 status, age in years and sex. Where available, HLA class I and class II types were taken from metadata supplied by the sample provider and were not determined by assay-based typing. Study-wide conclusions, independent of this receptor: Clinical and demographic metadata were provided uncurated, with the amount varying by source and participant.

As encoded in the germline V gene, CDR1 is ENHRY while CDR2 is SYGVKD. The CDR3 goes from the cysteine to the phenylalanine over 13 residues. Of the read, only the CDR3 DNA is kept; its 39 bases are in frame from base 1. Trimming takes 4 bases from V and 3 bases from J, and the germline ends sit 7 bases apart. TCRbeta CDR3 regions were amplified from genomic DNA by means of the immunoSEQ Assay, a bias-controlled multiplex PCR. Concerning the study's data processing: Within the assay, amplification of reference gene primers was used to estimate how many nucleated cells each sample contained. To quantify the absolute abundance of each unique TCRbeta CDR3 rearrangement, sequence reads were collapsed and filtered. For each sample, productive Simpson clonality was calculated as the square root of Simpson's diversity index over productive rearrangements. In TCRdb, the immuneACCESS table is reduced to in-frame sequences with V and J assigned. These tables do not hold every clone; where another copy was compared, an unresolved V gene accounts for under half, and the others remain unexplained. Clone size and the V and J calls come from that table; the DNA yielded D and trimming. For this sample there are about 360,000 clones; more than 70% appear just once. The ten largest clones represent 1.3% of the sample.

A note on this clone: Its antigen has not been determined. Base qualities are not provided; no much larger clone lies one nucleotide away.

Participants in the prospective study were aged about 18 to 100 years, lived in more than 20 United States geographic areas, and enrolled through a virtual design. To assign participants to cohorts, the prospective study relied on clinical history that participants themselves reported in a screening survey and a study questionnaire. Recovered participants in ImmuneRACE Cohort 3 were defined by two consecutive negative NP/OP PCR tests, clearance by a healthcare professional, or resolution of symptoms. In the prospective study, mobile phlebotomists collected whole blood, serum and a nasopharyngeal or oropharyngeal swab from each participant. Additional blood draws and questionnaires over a roughly two-month period could optionally be provided by prospective study participants. Blood samples from the prospective study were shipped frozen or at room temperature prior to DNA extraction.

The chain links TRBV10-3 with TRBJ1-5, with no confidently assigned D gene. Material for sequencing was PBMCs or T cells enriched from blood (not recorded which). This clonotype was sampled from a man aged 25 to 40 who had recovered from COVID-19. The CDR3 reads CAISAEYNQPQHF. Read as DNA, the sequence is TGTGCCATCAGTGCCGAGTACAATCAGCCCCAGCATTTT.